Listed below are T cell receptor beta chains from one sample, sequenced in a study of T cell changes during pregnancy in multiple sclerosis. Profiling relied on immunoSEQ multiplex PCR, and the TCRdb table lists in-frame clones only, not all of them. Of around 41,000 clones in the sample, approximately 91% were seen once. Sequences were obtained from PBMCs (not recorded whether the cells were cultured). The receptors were sampled from a female donor with multiple sclerosis, enrolled in a pregnancy study. Each CDR3 is given with its conserved first and last residue. D genes are given only for firm matches. Clone size is given for some rows only: seen once, a few or many times, or a class if the clone is expanded.

j_call clone_size v_call d_call cdr3_nt cdr3_aa
TRBJ1-5 - TRBV29-1 - TGCAGCGTTGTCAATTATAGCAATCAGCCCCAGCATTTT CSVVNYSNQPQHF
TRBJ1-1 - TRBV12-5 TRBD1 TGTGCTAGTGCCCAGGACAGGGAGGACACTGAAGCTTTCTTT CASAQDREDTEAFF
TRBJ1-2 - TRBV19 - TGTGCCAGTAGCTTACGAGGCCTTTGGACCTTC CASSLRGLWTF
TRBJ1-2 few TRBV6-4 - TGTGCCAGCAGTGCCGGGACGGACTATGGCTACACCTTC CASSAGTDYGYTF
TRBJ2-3 once TRBV27 TRBD2 TGTGCCAGCAAAAGAATAGCGGGGAGCCCCACAGATACGCAGTATTTT CASKRIAGSPTDTQYF
TRBJ2-7 - TRBV2 - TGTGCCAGCAGTTATTCCTCCTACGAGCAGTACTTC CASSYSSYEQYF
TRBJ2-1 - TRBV30 TRBD2 TGTGCCTGGAGCAACTCCCGACTAGCGGGCGGGCTTAAGCAGTTCTTC CAWSNSRLAGGLKQFF
TRBJ2-6 - TRBV11-2 - TGTGCCAGCAGCTTTTTCGGGTCTGGGGCCAACGTCCTGACTTTC CASSFFGSGANVLTF
TRBJ2-6 once TRBV5-6 - TGTGCCAGCAGCTCGAAGGGGTTTGGGGCCAACGTCCTGACTTTC CASSSKGFGANVLTF
TRBJ1-1 - TRBV5-1 - TGCGCCAGCAGCTTGACGATGGAATTGAACACTGAAGCTTTCTTT CASSLTMELNTEAFF
TRBJ2-7 - TRBV25-1 TRBD2 TGTGCCAGCGCAAGGACTAGCGGCTACGAGCAGTACTTC CASARTSGYEQYF
TRBJ2-5 - TRBV19 - TGTGCCAGTAGTATTGAGGTGTCCAGGGAGACCCAGTACTTC CASSIEVSRETQYF
TRBJ2-1 - TRBV18 - TGTGCCAGCTCAGTTAGCGGCAGCTCCTACAATGAGCAGTTCTTC CASSVSGSSYNEQFF
TRBJ2-3 - TRBV27 TRBD2 TGTGCCAGCAGTTTATCAAGCCTAGCGGGAGCAGGGAATACGCAGTATTTT CASSLSSLAGAGNTQYF
TRBJ2-2 - TRBV7-9 - TGTGCCAGCAGCTTTCAAACCGGGGAGCTGTTTTTT CASSFQTGELFF
TRBJ2-2 - TRBV11-3 - TGTGCCAGCAGCTCCCCTTACACCGGGGAGCTGTTTTTT CASSSPYTGELFF
TRBJ2-7 - TRBV6-5 TRBD2 TGTGCCAGCAGTTCTAGCGGGAGCTCCTACGAGCAGTACTTC CASSSSGSSYEQYF
TRBJ1-5 - TRBV6-1 TRBD1 TGTGCCAGCAGTCCCCGGGACAGGGAGAATCAGCCCCAGCATTTT CASSPRDRENQPQHF
TRBJ2-1 - TRBV5-1 TRBD2 TGCGCCAGCAGCTCCGGACTAGCTGCCGTCGATGAGCAGTTCTTC CASSSGLAAVDEQFF
TRBJ2-6 - TRBV9 TRBD1 TGTGCCAGCAGTGAACACCGTGGGACAGGCATCTCTGGGGCCAACGTCCTGACTTTC CASSEHRGTGISGANVLTF
TRBJ2-7 - TRBV4-3 TRBD2 TGCGCCAGCAGCCCGCCACTAGCGGGGCCCGACTACGAGCAGTACTTC CASSPPLAGPDYEQYF
TRBJ2-7 - TRBV6-5 - TGTGCCAGCAGTTACACGGGGACTGGAGACTACGAGCAGTACTTC CASSYTGTGDYEQYF
TRBJ1-1 - TRBV5-6 TRBD1 TGTGCCAGCAGCTTCGGACAGGGGGATACTGAAGCTTTCTTT CASSFGQGDTEAFF
TRBJ2-7 - TRBV5-1 - TGCGCCAGCAGTTGGAAGGGGGGACCTACCTACGAGCAGTACTTC CASSWKGGPTYEQYF
TRBJ2-5 - TRBV6-6 - TGTGCCAGCAGCCCGACAGGTCAAGAGACCCAGTACTTC CASSPTGQETQYF
TRBJ1-1 - TRBV11-1 TRBD1 TGTGCCAGCAGCTTTGGCAGGGGGTCCACTGAAGCTTTCTTT CASSFGRGSTEAFF
TRBJ2-7 once TRBV9 TRBD1 TGTGCCAGCAGCGCGGAGGGACAGGGGGCTTACGAGCAGTACTTC CASSAEGQGAYEQYF
TRBJ2-3 - TRBV2 - TGTGCCAGCAGTTTCGAATTTAGTTACACAGATACGCAGTATTTT CASSFEFSYTDTQYF
TRBJ1-2 medium-sized TRBV4-1 - TGCGCCAGCTCCCCGGGTAACTATGGCTACACCTTC CASSPGNYGYTF